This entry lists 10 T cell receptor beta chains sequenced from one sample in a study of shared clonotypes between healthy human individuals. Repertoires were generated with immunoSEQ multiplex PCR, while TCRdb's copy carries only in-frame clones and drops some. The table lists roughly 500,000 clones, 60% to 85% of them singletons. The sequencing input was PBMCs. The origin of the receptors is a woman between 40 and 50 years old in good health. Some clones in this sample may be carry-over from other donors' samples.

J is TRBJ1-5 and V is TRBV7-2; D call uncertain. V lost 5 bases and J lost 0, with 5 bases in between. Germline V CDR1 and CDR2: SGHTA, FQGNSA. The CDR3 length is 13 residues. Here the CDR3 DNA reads TGTGCCAGCAGCCCGGGTAGCAATCAGCCCCAGCATTTT. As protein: CASSPGSNQPQHF.

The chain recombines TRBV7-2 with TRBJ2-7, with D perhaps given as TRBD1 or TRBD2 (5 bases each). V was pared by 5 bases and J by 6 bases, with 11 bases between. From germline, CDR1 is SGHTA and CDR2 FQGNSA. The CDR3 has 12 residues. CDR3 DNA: TGTGCCAGCAGCCCCGAGGGGTTCGAGCAGTACTTC. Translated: CASSPEGFEQYF.

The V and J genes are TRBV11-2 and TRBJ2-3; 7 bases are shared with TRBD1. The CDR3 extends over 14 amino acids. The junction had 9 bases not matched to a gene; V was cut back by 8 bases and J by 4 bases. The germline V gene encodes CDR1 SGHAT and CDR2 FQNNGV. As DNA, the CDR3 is TGTGCCAGCCGACAGGGTATTGCGGCAGATACGCAGTATTTT. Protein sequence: CASRQGIAADTQYF.

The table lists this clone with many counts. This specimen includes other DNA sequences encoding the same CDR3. The CDR3 here is CASSLSGQANEKLFF. In nucleotides, the CDR3 is TGTGCCAGCAGTCTGTCGGGGCAGGCTAATGAAAAACTGTTTTTT. The chain employs TRBV27 and TRBJ1-4; possible D gene TRBD1, 5 bases. V lost 5 bases and J lost 3, with 13 bases in between. The germline CDR1 and CDR2 sequences are MNHEY and SMNVEV (reference sequence). There are 15 residues in the CDR3. The full variable domain, in which reference TRBV27 and TRBJ1-4 provide the parts outside the CDR3, is EAQVTQNPRYLITVTGKKLTVTCSQNMNHEYMSWYRQDPGLGLRQIYYSMNVEVTDKGDVPEGYKVSRKEKRNFPLILESPSPNQTSLYFCASSLSGQANEKLFFGSGTQLSVL.

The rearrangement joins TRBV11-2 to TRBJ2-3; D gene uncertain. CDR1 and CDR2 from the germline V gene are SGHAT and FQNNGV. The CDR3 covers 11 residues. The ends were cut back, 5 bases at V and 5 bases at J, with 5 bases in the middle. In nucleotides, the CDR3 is TGTGCCAGCAGCCCAGAAGATACGCAGTATTTT. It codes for CASSPEDTQYF.

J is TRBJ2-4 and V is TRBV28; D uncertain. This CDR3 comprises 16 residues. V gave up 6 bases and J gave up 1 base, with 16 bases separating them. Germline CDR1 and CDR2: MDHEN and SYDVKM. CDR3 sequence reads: CASRRSGLLAKNIQYF. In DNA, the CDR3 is TGTGCCAGCAGAAGGTCTGGGTTGCTGGCCAAAAACATTCAGTACTTC.

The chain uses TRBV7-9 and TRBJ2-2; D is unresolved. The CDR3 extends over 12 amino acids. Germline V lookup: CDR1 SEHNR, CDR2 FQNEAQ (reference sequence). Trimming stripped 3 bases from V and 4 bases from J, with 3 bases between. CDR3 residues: CASSFTTGELFF. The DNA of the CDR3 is TGTGCCAGCAGCTTTACCACCGGGGAGCTGTTTTTT.

The CDR3: CASRETGGLYEQYF. The CDR3 DNA follows: TGTGCCAGCAGAGAGACAGGGGGTTTATACGAGCAGTACTTC. The chain recombines TRBV2 with TRBJ2-5, with TRBD1 matching over 9 bases. The end of the DNA aligns better with TRBJ2-7, so the J call may be wrong. The V gene's germline CDR1 is SNHLY and CDR2 FYNNEI. CDR3 size: 14 residues.

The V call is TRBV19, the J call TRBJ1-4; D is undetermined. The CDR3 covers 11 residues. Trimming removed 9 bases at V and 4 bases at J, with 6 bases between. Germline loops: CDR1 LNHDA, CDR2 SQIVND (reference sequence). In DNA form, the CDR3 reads TGTGCCAGCGCCCGTAATGAAAAACTGTTTTTT. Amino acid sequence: CASARNEKLFF.

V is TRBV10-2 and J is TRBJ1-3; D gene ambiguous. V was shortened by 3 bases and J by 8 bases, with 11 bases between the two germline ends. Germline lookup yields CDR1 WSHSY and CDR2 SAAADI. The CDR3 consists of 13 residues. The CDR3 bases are TGCGCCAGCAGTGAACCATCCGGGGACACCATATATTTT. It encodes CASSEPSGDTIYF.